These T cell receptor beta chains were read from a single sample in a study of shared clonotypes between healthy human individuals. Using immunoSEQ multiplex PCR, the repertoire was profiled, and TCRdb retains in-frame clones only, with some absent. The sample carries about 1.9 million clones, just over 90% recorded once. Sequencing was performed on naive CD8+ T cells from PBMCs. These receptor sequences come from a young man in good health. Some clones in this sample may be carry-over from other donors' samples. The CDR3 runs from the conserved cysteine through the conserved F or W. Each record gives: J gene, V gene, D gene, clone size, CDR3 DNA, CDR3 protein. D genes are given only for firm matches. Expanded clones get a size class; other rows say once, few or many, or leave the size out.

>TRBJ2-3|TRBV4-1|TRBD2|NA
TGCGCCAGCAGCCAACCGGGACTAGCGGGGACAGATACGCAGTATTTT
CASSQPGLAGTDTQYF
>TRBJ2-1|TRBV27|NA|NA
TGTGCCAGCAGTCCGCAGACTAGTGACTCCTACAATGAGCAGTTCTTC
CASSPQTSDSYNEQFF
>TRBJ1-1|TRBV10-3|NA|NA
TGTGCCATCTCCAGTGGACGGTTGGACACTGAAGCTTTCTTT
CAISSGRLDTEAFF
>TRBJ2-1|TRBV27|NA|NA
TGTGCCAGCAGTCTTTTCCCCGGCGGGTACAATGAGCAGTTCTTC
CASSLFPGGYNEQFF
>TRBJ1-2|TRBV7-9|NA|NA
TGTGCCAGCAGCGCCGATTGGACAGCCTATGGCTACACCTTC
CASSADWTAYGYTF
>TRBJ2-7|TRBV5-6|NA|once
TGTGCCAGCAGCTGGACCGAGGGGTTTCACTACGAGCAGTACTTC
CASSWTEGFHYEQYF
>TRBJ2-7|TRBV27|NA|NA
TGTGCCAGCAGTTTGGGGGCAGATTACTACGAGCAGTACTTC
CASSLGADYYEQYF
>TRBJ1-4|TRBV27|NA|few
TGTGCCAGCAGTACCCAGGGTGGTGAAAAACTGTTTTTT
CASSTQGGEKLFF
>TRBJ2-2|TRBV5-1|TRBD1|NA
TGCGCCAGCAGCTTGGGGTACACAGGGGACACCGGGGAGCTGTTTTTT
CASSLGYTGDTGELFF
>TRBJ2-5|TRBV29-1|TRBD1|NA
TGCAGCGTTATCGGACAGGGCCCAGAGACCCAGTACTTC
CSVIGQGPETQYF
>TRBJ2-2|TRBV7-9|NA|NA
TGTGCCAGCAGCTTAGCGGTGAACACCGGGGAGCTGTTTTTT
CASSLAVNTGELFF
>TRBJ1-1|TRBV5-3|NA|NA
TGTGCCAGCAGCCCTACACCAAACACTGAAGCTTTCTTT
CASSPTPNTEAFF
>TRBJ1-5|TRBV7-9|TRBD1|NA
TGTGCCAGCAGACCAAGACAGGGTTTTCTTGATCGTAGCAATCAGCCCCAGCATTTT
CASRPRQGFLDRSNQPQHF
>TRBJ1-2|TRBV5-1|NA|NA
TGCGCCAGCAGCCCAGGAACCGGTCCGCTGGATGGCTACACCTTC
CASSPGTGPLDGYTF
>TRBJ1-1|TRBV6-5|NA|NA
TGTGCCAGCAGTTACTATGTACCGGGGACTGAAGCTTTCTTT
CASSYYVPGTEAFF
>TRBJ2-7|TRBV16|NA|NA
TGTGCCAGCAGCCAGGGCAGAGCTTCCTACGAGCAGTACTTC
CASSQGRASYEQYF
>TRBJ2-2|TRBV7-9|NA|NA
TGTGCCAGCAGCGGGGACCGCAGGGTAGATGGTCGGACCGGGGAGCTGTTTTTT
CASSGDRRVDGRTGELFF
>TRBJ1-5|TRBV27|NA|NA
TGTGCCAGCAGTTTAAGAGGGGGACATCAGCCCCAGCATTTT
CASSLRGGHQPQHF
>TRBJ1-4|TRBV7-9|NA|NA
TGTGCCAGCAGCTTATTGACAGGAGCTAATGAAAAACTGTTTTTT
CASSLLTGANEKLFF
>TRBJ2-7|TRBV7-8|NA|NA
TGTGCCAGCAGCCCAGGGGCGAGGGACTACGAGCAGTACTTC
CASSPGARDYEQYF
>TRBJ2-7|TRBV30|NA|NA
TGTGCCTGGAGTGAGGGGGTTTACGAGCAGTACTTC
CAWSEGVYEQYF
>TRBJ1-2|TRBV6-6|NA|NA
TGTGCCAGCAGTTACCATCAGGCCACACAGGACTATGGCTACACCTTC
CASSYHQATQDYGYTF
>TRBJ2-7|TRBV18|NA|NA
TGTGCCAGCTCAGCGGGACGGCAGGACTACGAGCAGTACTTC
CASSAGRQDYEQYF
>TRBJ2-6|TRBV28|NA|NA
TGTGCCATCCTGGGGGGGGCCAACGTCCTGACTTTC
CAILGGANVLTF
>TRBJ2-7|TRBV9|NA|NA
TGTGCCAGCAGCACGGGCGACAGGACCTACGAGCAGTACTTC
CASSTGDRTYEQYF
>TRBJ1-1|TRBV11-2|TRBD1|NA
TGTGCCAGCAGCGTAGAAAGCCTTAGGGGGCGAGATGAAGCTTTCTTT
CASSVESLRGRDEAFF
>TRBJ1-2|TRBV9|NA|NA
TGTGCCAGCAGCGTAGGTGGGGACGGCTATGGCTACACCTTC
CASSVGGDGYGYTF
>TRBJ2-7|TRBV6-4|NA|NA
TGTGCCAGCAGTGACGGGGCCCTAAATCCGGGGGAGCAGTACTTC
CASSDGALNPGEQYF
>TRBJ2-2|TRBV19|NA|NA
TGTGCCAGTAGTATAGATTGGGGGGTTACCGGGGAGCTATTTTTT
CASSIDWGVTGELFF
>TRBJ2-7|TRBV5-1|NA|NA
TGCGCCAGCAGCCTCGACGGAGGGGACTACGAGCAGTACTTC
CASSLDGGDYEQYF
>TRBJ2-1|TRBV7-2|TRBD2|NA
TGTGCCAGCAGCTTAGCGCTGGGCGGGAGGAAGGACAATGAGCAGTTCTTC
CASSLALGGRKDNEQFF